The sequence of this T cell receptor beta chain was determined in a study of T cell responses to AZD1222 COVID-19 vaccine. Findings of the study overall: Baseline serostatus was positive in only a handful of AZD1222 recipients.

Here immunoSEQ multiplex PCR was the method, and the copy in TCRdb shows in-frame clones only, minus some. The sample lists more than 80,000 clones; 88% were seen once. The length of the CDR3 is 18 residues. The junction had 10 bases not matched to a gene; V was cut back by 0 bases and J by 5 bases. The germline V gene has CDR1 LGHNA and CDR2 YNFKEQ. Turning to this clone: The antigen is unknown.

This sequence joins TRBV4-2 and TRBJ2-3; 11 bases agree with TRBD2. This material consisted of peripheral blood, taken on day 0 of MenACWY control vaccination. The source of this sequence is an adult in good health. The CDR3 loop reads CASSQDLMLAGGGDTQYF. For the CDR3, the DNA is TGTGCCAGCAGCCAAGACCTAATGCTAGCGGGGGGCGGAGATACGCAGTATTTT.